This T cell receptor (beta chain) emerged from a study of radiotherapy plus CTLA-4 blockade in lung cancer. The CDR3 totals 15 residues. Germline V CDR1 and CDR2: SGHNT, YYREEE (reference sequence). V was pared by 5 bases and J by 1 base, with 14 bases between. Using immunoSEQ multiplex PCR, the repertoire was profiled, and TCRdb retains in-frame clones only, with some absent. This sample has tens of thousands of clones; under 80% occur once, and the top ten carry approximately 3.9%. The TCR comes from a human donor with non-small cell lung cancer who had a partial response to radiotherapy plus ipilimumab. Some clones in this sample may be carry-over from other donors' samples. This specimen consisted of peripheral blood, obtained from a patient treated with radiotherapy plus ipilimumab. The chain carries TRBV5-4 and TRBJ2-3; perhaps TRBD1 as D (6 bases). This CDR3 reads CASSRSGQGTDTQYF. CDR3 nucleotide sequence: TGTGCCAGCAGTCGTTCGGGACAAGGCACAGATACGCAGTATTTT.